These 17 T cell receptor beta chains were all obtained from the same sample, sequenced in a study of breast tumors, draining lymph nodes, adjacent tissues. The lymph nodes were axillary draining lymph nodes from breast cancer patients. TCRdb reanalysed the multiplex PCR reads using MiXCR and keeps one entry per CDR3 protein. Of some 200,000 distinct CDR3 sequences listed, around 33% are singletons. Specimen: axillary lymph node tissue. The receptors stem from a female donor with breast cancer. Some clones in this sample may be carry-over from other donors' samples.

This clonotype was recorded many times. This sequence joins TRBV7-3 and TRBJ1-6; perhaps TRBD1 as D (5 bases). V dropped 3 bases and J dropped 5 bases, with 8 bases sitting between them. Germline assignment: CDR1 SGHTA and CDR2 FQGTGA. CDR3 size: 14 residues. This CDR3 reads CASSFGGDNSPLHF. CDR3 in DNA: TGTGCCAGCAGCTTCGGGGGAGATAATTCACCCCTCCACTTT.

The J gene is TRBJ1-3, the V gene TRBV11-2, with 8 nucleotides matching TRBD1. The trim removed 4 bases at V and 1 base at J, leaving 12 bases unmatched. The germline gives CDR1 SGHAT, CDR2 FQNNGV. The CDR3 runs 18 residues. The CDR3 region is CASSSQGSDRESGNTIYF. Written as DNA, the CDR3 is TGTGCCAGCAGCTCCCAGGGTTCGGACAGGGAGTCTGGAAACACCATATATTTT.

This clonotype appeared many times. This chain connects TRBV27 to TRBJ1-6, with D tentatively TRBD1 (5 bases). Trimming pared 8 bases from V and 9 bases from J, leaving 17 bases between. The CDR3 is 14 residues long. The germline gives CDR1 MNHEY, CDR2 SMNVEV (reference sequence). CDR3 loop: CASLSPGGSSPLHF. Here the CDR3 DNA reads TGTGCCAGCCTCAGTCCGGGGGGGAGTTCACCCCTCCACTTT.

This clonotype was detected many times. The rearrangement joins TRBV19 to TRBJ1-6; D is possibly TRBD1 (5 bases). CDR1 and CDR2 (germline): LNHDA, SQIVND (reference sequence). V gave up 5 bases and J gave up 10 bases, with 12 bases separating them. CDR3 length equals 13 residues. CDR3 DNA: TGTGCCAGTAGTGTTCCAGGGTTATCACCCCTCCACTTT. Protein: CASSVPGLSPLHF.

This sequence joins TRBV6-6 and TRBJ2-1, with D tentatively TRBD1 or TRBD2 (5 bases each). CDR3 length equals 15 residues. V was pared by 0 bases and J by 9 bases, with 15 bases between. Germline CDR1 MNHNY, CDR2 SVGAGI (reference sequence). This CDR3 is CASSYSRGTGGEQFF. The CDR3 DNA reads as TGTGCCAGCAGTTACTCGAGGGGTACAGGCGGTGAGCAGTTCTTC.

This clonotype was observed many times. The chain carries TRBV11-2 and TRBJ2-3, with 7 bases that match TRBD2. In germline, CDR1 is SGHAT, CDR2 FQNNGV. With V trimmed by 5 bases and J by 2 bases, 1 base remained unmatched. The CDR3 has 13 amino acids. The CDR3 DNA reads as TGTGCCAGCAGCCGGGACTACACAGATACGCAGTATTTT. This translates into CASSRDYTDTQYF.

This clonotype was recorded many times. The rearrangement links TRBV6-6 to TRBJ2-1; TRBD2 aligns across 8 bases. The CDR3 has 14 residues. V gave up 0 bases and J gave up 8 bases; unmatched junction bases: 3. CDR1 and CDR2 (germline): MNHNY, SVGAGI (reference sequence). The CDR3, as DNA: TGTGCCAGCAGTTACTCGGAAGCGGGGGATGAGCAGTTCTTC. Amino acids: CASSYSEAGDEQFF.

A remark on this clonotype: A clone one base away is much larger, so this may be a read error. V gene TRBV20-1 combines with J gene TRBJ1-2, with D possibly matching TRBD1 (5 bases). The CDR3 extends over 12 amino acids. The V gene's germline CDR1 is DFQATT and CDR2 SNEGSKA (reference sequence). The DNA for the CDR3 is TGCAGTGCTGTGGGGACTAACTATGGCTCCACCTTC. Translated, it gives CSAVGTNYGSTF.

There are many counts of this clonotype. The chain uses TRBV5-1 and TRBJ2-1; D perhaps matches TRBD2 (5 bases). The V gene's germline CDR1 is SGHRS and CDR2 YFSETQ. V was cut by 4 bases and J by 3 bases, with 8 bases left in between. The CDR3 has 13 residues. The CDR3 DNA reads as TGCGCCAGCAGCCAAGACTACTACAATGAGCAGTTCTTC. Its protein is CASSQDYYNEQFF.

The rearrangement uses TRBV7-9 and TRBJ1-4, with TRBD1 as a possible D gene (6 bases). The CDR3 has 18 residues. Trimming left V 6 bases short and J 1 base short, with 21 bases between. CDR1 is SEHNR, CDR2 FQNEAQ, per germline (reference sequence). CDR3 loop: CASRSLAGGPGTNEKLFF. The CDR3, as DNA: TGTGCCAGCAGATCTCTAGCGGGGGGGCCCGGAACTAATGAAAAACTGTTTTTT.

Of note for this clonotype: This could be a read error, since a much larger clone is one nucleotide away. The chain couples TRBV6-6 to TRBJ1-2, with TRBD1 identical over 7 bases. This CDR3 has 14 amino acids. Germline CDR1 MNHNY, CDR2 SVGAGI (reference sequence). The CDR3 bases are TGTGCCGGCAGTTACTCGGAGGGGGCGCCTGGCTACACCTTC. This gives the protein CAGSYSEGAPGYTF.

The chain couples TRBV15 to TRBJ1-2; 9 nucleotides match TRBD1. Losses at the gene ends were 3 bases for V and 8 bases for J; bases not matched to a gene: 10. Per germline, CDR1 LNHNV and CDR2 YYDKDF (reference sequence). CDR3 length: 15 residues. The CDR3: CATSSQDRGKGGYTF. In nucleotides, the CDR3 is TGTGCCACCAGCAGTCAGGACAGGGGAAAAGGAGGCTACACCTTC.

Many counts were recorded for this clonotype. The rearrangement joins TRBV11-2 to TRBJ1-5, with no clear D. Germline V gene data show CDR1 as SGHAT and CDR2 as FQNNGV. V gave up 1 base and J gave up 4 bases, with 8 bases separating them. The CDR3 extends over 14 amino acids. This CDR3 reads CASSLGAGNQPQHF. DNA of the CDR3: TGTGCCAGCAGCTTAGGTGCGGGTAATCAGCCCCAGCATTTT.

This clonotype came up many times. The CDR3 spells CASSAGTALLNTGELFF. The CDR3 nucleotides read TGTGCCAGCAGTGCCGGGACAGCCCTTTTGAACACCGGGGAGCTGTTTTTT. The gene calls are TRBV25-1 and TRBJ2-2; 7 bases fit TRBD1. Germline V lookup: CDR1 MGHDK, CDR2 SYGVNS. The CDR3 contains 17 residues. The J segment lost 1 base and the V segment lost 4 bases, leaving 9 bases of the junction unmatched.

The gene calls are TRBV20-1 and TRBJ1-6; D possibly corresponds to TRBD1 (6 bases). The CDR3 contains 14 residues. The V and J ends lost 6 bases and 8 bases respectively, with 17 bases between them. Per germline, CDR1 DFQATT and CDR2 SNEGSKA (reference sequence). CDR3 protein: CSASIGTSYSPLHF. CDR3 bases: TGCAGTGCATCGATCGGGACATCCTATTCACCCCTCCACTTT.

This clonotype was recorded only once. One base away lies a much larger clone, so this may be a sequencing read error. The rearrangement links TRBV7-9 to TRBJ2-2, with TRBD2 matching 8 bases. This CDR3 comprises 14 residues. Looked up from germline, CDR1 is SEHNR and CDR2 is FQNEAQ (reference sequence). In DNA form, the CDR3 reads TGTGCCAGCAGCCACGGACCCCCGGGAGGGGAGCCGTTTTTT. Amino acid sequence: CASSHGPPGGEPFF.

This clonotype came up many times. The chain recombines TRBV29-1 with TRBJ2-7, with TRBD2 matching 11 bases. The V gene's germline CDR1 is SQVTM and CDR2 ANQGSEA. V was clipped by 7 bases and J by 0 bases; unmatched bases: 11. The CDR3 spans 16 residues. Here the CDR3 reads CSAVATSGGLSYEQYF. The CDR3 DNA follows: TGCAGCGCCGTCGCCACTAGCGGGGGACTCTCCTACGAGCAGTACTTC.